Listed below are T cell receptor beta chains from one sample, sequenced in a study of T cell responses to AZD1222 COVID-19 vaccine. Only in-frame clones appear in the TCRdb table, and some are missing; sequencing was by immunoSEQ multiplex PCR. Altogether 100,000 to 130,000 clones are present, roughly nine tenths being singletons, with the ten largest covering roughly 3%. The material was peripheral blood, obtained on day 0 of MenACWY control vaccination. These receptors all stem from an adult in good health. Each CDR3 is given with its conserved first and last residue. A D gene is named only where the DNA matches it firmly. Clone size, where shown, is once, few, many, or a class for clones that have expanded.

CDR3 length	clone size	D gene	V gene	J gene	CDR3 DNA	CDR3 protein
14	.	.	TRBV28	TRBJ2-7	TGTGCCAGCAGCCGAGGGACCTCACAGAACGAGCAGTACTTC	CASSRGTSQNEQYF
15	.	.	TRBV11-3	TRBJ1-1	TGTGCCAGCAGCTTAACCGGACAGCTGAACACTGAAGCTTTCTTT	CASSLTGQLNTEAFF
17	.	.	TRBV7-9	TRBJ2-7	TGTGCCAGCAGCCCCGGAAGTGGGGTGCGGGACTCCTACGAGCAGTACTTC	CASSPGSGVRDSYEQYF
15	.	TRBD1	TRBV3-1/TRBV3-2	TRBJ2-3	TGTGCCAGCAGCCTAGGGACAGGGGGCATCGATACGCAGTATTTT	CASSLGTGGIDTQYF
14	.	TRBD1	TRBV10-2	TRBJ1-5	TGCGCCAGCAGTGAGTCGGACAGGAATCAGCCCCAGCATTTT	CASSESDRNQPQHF
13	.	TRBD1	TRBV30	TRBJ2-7	TGTGCCTGGAGTGTAAGGCAGGGGGCGTCGCAGTACTTC	CAWSVRQGASQYF
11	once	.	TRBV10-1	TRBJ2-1	TGCGCCAGCAGTGTGGGGTATGAGCAGTTCTTC	CASSVGYEQFF
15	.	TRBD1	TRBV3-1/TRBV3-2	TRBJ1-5	TGTGCCAGCAGCCAAGCGGGACAGCGCAATCAGCCCCAGCATTTT	CASSQAGQRNQPQHF
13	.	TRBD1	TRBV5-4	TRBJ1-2	TGTGCCAGCAGCTCGGAGACAGGGTATGGCTACACCTTC	CASSSETGYGYTF
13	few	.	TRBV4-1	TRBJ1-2	TGCGCCAGCAGCCCAGGCTTAAACTATGGCTACACCTTC	CASSPGLNYGYTF